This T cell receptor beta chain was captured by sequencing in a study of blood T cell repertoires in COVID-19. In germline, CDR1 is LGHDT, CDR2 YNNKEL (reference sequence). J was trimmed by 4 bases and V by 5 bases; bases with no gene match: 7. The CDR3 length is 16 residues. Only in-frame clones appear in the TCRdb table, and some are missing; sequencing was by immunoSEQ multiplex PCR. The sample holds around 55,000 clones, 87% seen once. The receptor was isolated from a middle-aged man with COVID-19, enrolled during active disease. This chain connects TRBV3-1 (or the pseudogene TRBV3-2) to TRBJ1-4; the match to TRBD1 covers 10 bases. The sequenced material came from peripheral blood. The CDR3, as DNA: TGTGCCAGCAGCTCGGGACAGGGGAAGGGTAATGAAAAACTGTTTTTT. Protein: CASSSGQGKGNEKLFF.